The sequence of this T cell receptor beta chain was determined in a study of cytomegalovirus exposure and HLA in healthy donors. Study results and caveats: It was approximately 160 TCR beta chains that were listed as cytomegalovirus-associated.

CDR1 is LGHNA, CDR2 YNFKEQ, per germline. The CDR3 sequence is 17 residues long. Trimming cost V 3 bases and J 6 bases; bases outside gene matches: 12. Notes on this clone: What it binds is unknown.

Clones were sequenced by immunoSEQ multiplex PCR, and TCRdb holds only the in-frame ones, with some missing. This sample has 150,000 to 200,000 clones; around 85% occur once, and the top ten carry around a sixth. Sequencing was done on a sample of PBMCs. The receptor comes from a man aged 18 to 30 in good health and CMV-seropositive. The chain is built from TRBV4-2 and TRBJ2-4, with 9 bases that match TRBD1. In DNA, the CDR3 is TGTGCCAGCAGCCATACCTACACAGGGGGCTTCTCAAACATTCAGTACTTC. Translating gives CASSHTYTGGFSNIQYF.